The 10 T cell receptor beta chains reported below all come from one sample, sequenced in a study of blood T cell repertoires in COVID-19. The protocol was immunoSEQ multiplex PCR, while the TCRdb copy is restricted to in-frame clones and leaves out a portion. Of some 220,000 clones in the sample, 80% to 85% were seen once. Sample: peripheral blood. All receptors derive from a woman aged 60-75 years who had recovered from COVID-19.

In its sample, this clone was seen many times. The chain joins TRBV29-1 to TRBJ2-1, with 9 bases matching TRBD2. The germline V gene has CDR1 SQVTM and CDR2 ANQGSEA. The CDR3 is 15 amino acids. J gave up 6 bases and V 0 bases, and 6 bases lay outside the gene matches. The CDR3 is CSVEDQRGVINEQFF. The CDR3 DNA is TGCAGCGTTGAAGATCAGCGGGGGGTGATCAATGAGCAGTTCTTC.

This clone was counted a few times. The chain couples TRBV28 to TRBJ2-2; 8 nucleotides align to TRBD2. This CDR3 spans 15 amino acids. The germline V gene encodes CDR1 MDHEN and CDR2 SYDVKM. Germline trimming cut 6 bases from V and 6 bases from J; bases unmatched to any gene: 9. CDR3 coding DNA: TGTGCCAGCAGGGGACGGGGGGGCGTCGCCGGGGAGCTGTTTTTT. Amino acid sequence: CASRGRGGVAGELFF.

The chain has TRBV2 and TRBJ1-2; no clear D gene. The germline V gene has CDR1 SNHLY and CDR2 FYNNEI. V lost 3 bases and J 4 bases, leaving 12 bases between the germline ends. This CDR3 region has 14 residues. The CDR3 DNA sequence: TGTGCCAGCAGTGACGTTTGGCAGGTCTATGGCTACACCTTC. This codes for CASSDVWQVYGYTF.

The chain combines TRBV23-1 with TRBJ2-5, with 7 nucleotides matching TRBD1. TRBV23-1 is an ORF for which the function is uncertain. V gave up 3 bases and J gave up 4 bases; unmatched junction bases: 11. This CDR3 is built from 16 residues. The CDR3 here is CASSHQRPRQGETQYF. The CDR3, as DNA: TGCGCCAGCAGTCACCAAAGACCGAGACAGGGAGAGACCCAGTACTTC.

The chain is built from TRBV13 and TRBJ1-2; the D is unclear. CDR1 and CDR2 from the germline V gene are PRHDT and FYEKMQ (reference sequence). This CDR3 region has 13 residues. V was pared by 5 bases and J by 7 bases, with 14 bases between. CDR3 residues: CASSPRVSGGYTF. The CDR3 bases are TGTGCCAGCAGCCCTCGGGTTTCGGGTGGCTACACCTTC.

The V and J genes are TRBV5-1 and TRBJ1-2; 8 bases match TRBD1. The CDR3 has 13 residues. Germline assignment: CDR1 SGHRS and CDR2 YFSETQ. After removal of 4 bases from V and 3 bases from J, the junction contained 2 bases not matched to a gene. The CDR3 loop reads CASSTTGDYGYTF. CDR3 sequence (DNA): TGCGCCAGCAGCACGACAGGGGACTATGGCTACACCTTC.

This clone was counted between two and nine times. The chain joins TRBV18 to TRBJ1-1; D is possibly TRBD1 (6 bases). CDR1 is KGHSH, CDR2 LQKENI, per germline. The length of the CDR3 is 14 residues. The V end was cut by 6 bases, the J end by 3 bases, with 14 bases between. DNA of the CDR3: TGTGCCAGCTCCCCCCGCAGGGGCGACACTGAAGCTTTCTTT. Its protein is CASSPRRGDTEAFF.

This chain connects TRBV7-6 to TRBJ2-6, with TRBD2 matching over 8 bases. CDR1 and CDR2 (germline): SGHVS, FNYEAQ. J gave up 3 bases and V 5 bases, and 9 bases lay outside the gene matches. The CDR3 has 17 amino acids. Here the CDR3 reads CASSARGGLGGANVLTF. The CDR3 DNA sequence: TGTGCCAGCAGCGCCCGGGGGGGGCTAGGTGGGGCCAACGTCCTGACTTTC.

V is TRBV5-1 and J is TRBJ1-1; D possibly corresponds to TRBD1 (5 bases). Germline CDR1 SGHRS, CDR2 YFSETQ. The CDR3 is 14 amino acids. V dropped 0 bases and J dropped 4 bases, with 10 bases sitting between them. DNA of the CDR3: TGCGCCAGCAGCTTGGCGGGGGTGGGCACTGAAGCTTTCTTT. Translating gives CASSLAGVGTEAFF.

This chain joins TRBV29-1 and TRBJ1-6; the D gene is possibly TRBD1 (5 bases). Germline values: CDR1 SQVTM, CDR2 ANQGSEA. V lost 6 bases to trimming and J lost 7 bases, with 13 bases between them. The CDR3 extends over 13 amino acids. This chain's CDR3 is CSVAPGGNSPLHF. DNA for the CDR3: TGCAGCGTCGCCCCCGGGGGGAATTCACCCCTCCACTTT. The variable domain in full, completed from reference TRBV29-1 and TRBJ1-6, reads SAVISQKPSRDICQRGTSLTIQCQVDSQVTMMFWYRQQPGQSLTLIATANQGSEATYESGFVIDKFPISRPNLTFSTLTVSNMSPEDSSIYLCSVAPGGNSPLHFGNGTRLTVT.